Listed below are T cell receptor beta chains from one sample, sequenced in a study of blood T cell repertoires in COVID-19. Clones were sequenced by immunoSEQ multiplex PCR, and TCRdb holds only the in-frame ones, with some missing. The sample holds a few hundred thousand clones, more than 85% seen once. Input material: peripheral blood. These receptors were taken from a man between 35 and 55 years old with active or convalescent COVID-19. The CDR3 runs from the conserved cysteine through the conserved F or W. The D gene is left open where the match is weak. Clone size is given for some rows only: seen once, a few or many times, or a class if the clone is expanded.

D | J | size | V | CDR3 | DNA
- | TRBJ2-7 | - | TRBV19 | CASRPGGPRRDNEQYF | TGTGCCAGTAGACCGGGGGGCCCCCGGAGGGATAACGAGCAGTACTTC
TRBD1 | TRBJ1-1 | - | TRBV6-5 | CASSPRTGLNTEAFF | TGTGCCAGCAGTCCCAGGACAGGGCTGAACACTGAAGCTTTCTTT
- | TRBJ2-7 | - | TRBV7-2 | CASSLVADLYEQYF | TGTGCCAGCAGCTTAGTAGCGGACCTCTACGAGCAGTACTTC
TRBD2 | TRBJ2-3 | - | TRBV30 | CARGGDGSTDTQYF | TGTGCCCGGGGGGGGGACGGGAGCACAGATACGCAGTATTTT
- | TRBJ1-6 | - | TRBV5-1 | CASSQGALNSPLHF | TGCGCCAGCAGCCAGGGTGCTCTTAATTCACCCCTCCACTTT
- | TRBJ1-5 | - | TRBV5-1 | CASSLSGYSNQPQHF | TGCGCCAGCAGCTTGTCAGGGTATAGCAATCAGCCCCAGCATTTT
- | TRBJ1-2 | - | TRBV28 | CASSLMVQGDGYTF | TGTGCCAGCAGTTTAATGGTCCAGGGTGATGGCTACACCTTC
TRBD1 | TRBJ2-7 | few | TRBV5-1 | CASSLGQGAYEQYF | TGCGCCAGCAGCTTGGGACAGGGGGCCTACGAGCAGTACTTC
TRBD1 | TRBJ1-5 | - | TRBV19 | CASSLDRGLAQPQHF | TGTGCCAGTAGTTTAGACAGGGGGTTGGCTCAGCCCCAGCATTTT
TRBD1 | TRBJ1-1 | - | TRBV28 | CASSRPTGDGGEAFF | TGTGCCAGCAGTCGCCCGACAGGGGATGGTGGTGAAGCTTTCTTT
- | TRBJ2-7 | few | TRBV11-2 | CASSFAGEQYF | TGTGCCAGCAGCTTCGCGGGGGAGCAGTACTTC
- | TRBJ2-7 | - | TRBV5-1 | CASSLRGYSYEQYF | TGCGCCAGCAGCTTGCGGGGATACTCCTACGAGCAGTACTTC
- | TRBJ1-5 | - | TRBV28 | CASSLSGREPQHF | TGTGCCAGCAGTTTATCCGGCCGGGAGCCCCAGCATTTT
TRBD2 | TRBJ2-1 | - | TRBV6-5 | CASRLLAGESEQFF | TGTGCCAGCAGGCTCCTAGCGGGAGAGAGTGAGCAGTTCTTC